A selection of T cell receptor beta chains follows, all from one sample in a study of CD8+ T cells in alopecia areata. The protocol was immunoSEQ multiplex PCR, while the TCRdb copy is restricted to in-frame clones and leaves out a portion. The table shows 200,000 or so clones, with 35% to 40% occurring only once. The sample here was CD4+ T cells sorted from blood, taken between weeks 30 and 35, from a patient treated with tofacitinib. The receptors originated from a human donor with alopecia areata. Each CDR3 is given with its conserved first and last residue. The D gene is left open where the match is weak. Size values are once, few and many counts, or a class for expanded clones, and some rows have none.

j_gene,d_gene,v_gene,abundance,len,CDR3aa,CDR3nt
TRBJ2-1,-,TRBV5-1,-,17,CASSLGLKPGTYNEQFF,TGCGCCAGCAGCCTGGGACTCAAACCAGGCACCTACAATGAGCAGTTCTTC
TRBJ1-2,-,TRBV7-2,few,15,CASSLTNGRISGYTF,TGTGCCAGCAGCTTAACGAACGGCAGGATTAGTGGCTACACCTTC
TRBJ2-1,TRBD2,TRBV5-1,-,15,CASSTLAGGDNEQFF,TGCGCCAGCAGCACCTTAGCGGGAGGGGACAATGAGCAGTTCTTC
TRBJ1-4,TRBD1,TRBV29-1,few,16,CSANYGPTGFNEKLFF,TGCAGCGCCAACTACGGGCCGACAGGGTTTAATGAAAAACTGTTTTTT
TRBJ1-2,-,TRBV4-1,-,13,CASSQVGSSGYTF,TGCGCCAGCAGCCAAGTGGGATCTTCTGGCTACACCTTC
TRBJ1-2,-,TRBV30,-,10,CAVSPGGYTF,TGTGCCGTATCACCTGGGGGCTACACCTTC
TRBJ2-1,-,TRBV30,-,12,CAWSALNREQFF,TGTGCCTGGAGTGCTTTGAATCGGGAGCAGTTCTTC
TRBJ2-3,-,TRBV19,many,14,CASSPRTSTDTQYF,TGTGCCAGTAGTCCTCGGACTAGCACAGATACGCAGTATTTT
TRBJ2-7,-,TRBV5-1,-,14,CASSLEGTLYEQYF,TGCGCCAGCAGCTTGGAGGGGACTCTCTACGAGCAGTACTTC
TRBJ1-6,-,TRBV5-1,few,14,CASSLSLEDSPLHF,TGCGCCAGCAGCTTGAGTTTGGAAGATTCACCCCTCCACTTT
TRBJ2-3,TRBD2,TRBV6-1,few,13,CAINTGGTDTQYF,TGTGCCATCAATACGGGGGGGACAGATACGCAGTATTTT
TRBJ1-5,-,TRBV29-1,few,14,CSVSSAYSNQPQHF,TGCAGCGTTAGTTCCGCTTATAGCAATCAGCCCCAGCATTTT
TRBJ1-2,TRBD1,TRBV30,-,13,CAWSVQGAGGYTF,TGTGCCTGGAGTGTACAGGGGGCAGGAGGCTACACCTTC
TRBJ1-1,TRBD1,TRBV5-1,few,15,CASSLGDRVSGEAFF,TGCGCCAGCAGCTTGGGAGACAGGGTTAGTGGTGAAGCTTTCTTT
TRBJ1-4,-,TRBV30,few,14,CAWRPESYNEKLFF,TGTGCCTGGAGGCCCGAGTCATATAATGAAAAACTGTTTTTT
TRBJ1-1,-,TRBV5-1,many,15,CASSLAGGENTEAFF,TGCGCCAGCAGCTTGGCCGGAGGGGAGAACACTGAAGCTTTCTTT
TRBJ1-5,-,TRBV2,-,13,CASTGNINQPQHF,TGTGCCAGCACGGGGAATATCAATCAGCCCCAGCATTTT
TRBJ2-7,TRBD1,TRBV5-1,-,14,CASSLENRGYEQYF,TGCGCCAGCAGCTTGGAGAACAGGGGCTACGAGCAGTACTTC
TRBJ1-2,-,TRBV10-3,few,13,CAIRSGVDYGYTF,TGTGCCATCAGATCCGGGGTCGACTATGGCTACACCTTC
TRBJ2-1,TRBD2,TRBV5-1,-,18,CASSLAGTSGGSLNEQFF,TGCGCCAGCAGCTTGGCTGGGACTAGCGGGGGGTCCTTAAATGAGCAGTTCTTC
TRBJ2-5,-,TRBV11-2,many,15,CASSLTRTDSGTQYF,TGTGCCAGCAGCTTAACACGGACCGATAGTGGGACCCAGTACTTC
TRBJ2-3,-,TRBV6-5,-,15,CASSAFVGFTDTQYF,TGTGCCAGCAGTGCTTTTGTGGGTTTCACAGATACGCAGTATTTT
TRBJ2-6,-,TRBV18,few,14,CASSLDSGANVLTF,TGTGCCAGCTCACTAGACTCTGGGGCCAACGTCCTGACTTTC
TRBJ1-5,TRBD1,TRBV19,-,17,CASSANAGTGGGQPQHF,TGTGCCAGTAGTGCCAACGCCGGGACAGGGGGCGGTCAGCCCCAGCATTTT
TRBJ2-7,-,TRBV5-1,few,14,CASGPLQGNYEQYF,TGCGCCAGCGGACCCCTACAGGGTAACTACGAGCAGTACTTC
TRBJ1-4,TRBD1,TRBV29-1,few,11,CSVYRGEKLFF,TGCAGCGTTTACAGGGGAGAAAAACTGTTTTTT
TRBJ2-3,-,TRBV2,-,13,CASSVTRADTQYF,TGTGCCAGCAGTGTGACAAGAGCAGATACGCAGTATTTT
TRBJ2-7,-,TRBV9,-,14,CASSVGPGPYEQYF,TGTGCCAGCAGCGTAGGCCCAGGGCCCTACGAGCAGTACTTC
TRBJ2-2,TRBD2,TRBV4-1,-,19,CASSQGGSGTSGRFRELFF,TGCGCCAGCAGCCAAGGGGGTTCCGGGACTAGCGGGCGGTTCAGGGAGCTGTTTTTT
TRBJ1-1,-,TRBV10-3,many,13,CAISGKGGTEAFF,TGTGCCATCAGTGGGAAGGGAGGCACTGAAGCTTTCTTT
TRBJ2-5,-,TRBV9,-,17,CASSPRGTVGDGETQYF,TGTGCCAGCAGCCCCCGGGGCACGGTGGGGGACGGAGAGACCCAGTACTTC
TRBJ2-7,-,TRBV7-2,-,14,CASSLEYRSYEQYF,TGTGCCAGCAGCTTAGAGTACAGGTCCTACGAGCAGTACTTC
TRBJ2-1,TRBD2,TRBV2,-,13,CASLAGGVNEQFF,TGTGCCAGCCTAGCGGGAGGGGTGAATGAGCAGTTCTTC
TRBJ1-2,TRBD1,TRBV18,few,15,CASSPGTVGNYGYTF,TGTGCCAGCTCACCCGGGACAGTGGGTAACTATGGCTACACCTTC
TRBJ2-3,TRBD1,TRBV25-1,-,14,CASSATGTWDTQYF,TGTGCCAGCAGTGCGACAGGGACGTGGGATACGCAGTATTTT
TRBJ2-7,-,TRBV7-8,many,13,CASSPDRSYEQYF,TGTGCCAGCAGCCCCGACCGGTCCTACGAGCAGTACTTC
TRBJ1-1,TRBD1,TRBV25-1,once,15,CASSISTGVNTEAFF,TGTGCCAGCAGTATTAGTACAGGGGTGAACACTGAAGCTTTCTTT
TRBJ1-4,-,TRBV27,few,14,CASSPSNTNEKLFF,TGTGCCAGCAGTCCATCCAACACCAATGAAAAACTGTTTTTT
TRBJ1-1,-,TRBV18,few,13,CASSPDSSRSAFF,TGTGCCAGCTCACCGGACAGTTCACGGTCGGCTTTCTTT